This TCR beta chain was documented in a study of cytomegalovirus exposure and HLA in healthy donors. Background on the study: In an early release, HLA-typed donors contributed roughly 85 million unique TCR sequences. Study-wide results and limits: The only immune exposure information that was available was CMV serostatus. The study carried out a later analysis of TCR beta sequences. It associated roughly 17,000 of them with specific HLA alleles at a false discovery rate of 0.05.

The study ran its PCR with 60 Vbeta and 13 Jbeta primers. Libraries were prepared by immunoSEQ multiplex PCR; TCRdb keeps only in-frame clonotypes and omits some of them. The sample contains around 190,000 clones, about 80% of which appear only once. Germline CDR1 SGDLS, CDR2 YYNGEE. There are 14 residues in the CDR3. On this clone: The antigen is undetermined. One end of the junction is discordant with germline, which a read error may explain.

This receptor was taken from a man aged 40-49 years in good health and CMV-seropositive. The material sequenced was PBMCs. V is TRBV9 and J is TRBJ1-1, with 8 bases matching TRBD1. CDR3 in DNA: TGTGCCAGCAGCTTCCATGCAGGGGGCACTGGAGCTTTCTTT. Protein product: CASSFHAGGTGAFF.